This T cell receptor (beta chain) was identified in a study of blood T cell repertoires in COVID-19. About the study: The United States, Italy and Spain supplied acute and convalescent COVID-19 samples. T cells, B-cell-depleted T cells, or PBMCs supplied cDNA or gDNA.

In the authors' methods: Estimates of nucleated cell counts were drawn from the amplification of reference gene primers. Method: immunoSEQ multiplex PCR; TCRdb's copy keeps in-frame clones and lacks some. The D gene and trimming were derived from the DNA, and the V and J assignments and clone size from that table. The sample includes some 270,000 clones, around 84% of them seen just once. Sequences were obtained from peripheral blood. The sequence was obtained from a woman aged 40 to 50 who had recovered from COVID-19.

The CDR3 region is CASSPSTAGGEKLFF. Here the CDR3 DNA reads TGTGCCAGCAGCCCCAGCACGGCAGGGGGTGAAAAACTGTTTTTT. V and J are TRBV7-9 and TRBJ1-4, with 7 positions matching TRBD1. Germline assignment: CDR1 SEHNR and CDR2 FQNEAQ (reference sequence). The CDR3 contains 15 residues. Trimming removed 5 bases from V and 7 bases from J; junction bases left unmatched: 10. The full variable domain, with the rest looked up from reference TRBV7-9 and TRBJ1-4, is DTGVSQNPRHKITKRGQNVTFRCDPISEHNRLYWYRQTLGQGPEFLTYFQNEAQLEKSRLLSDRFSAERPKGSFSTLEIQRTEQGDSAMYLCASSPSTAGGEKLFFGSGTQLSVL.